These 23 T cell receptor beta chains came from one sample sequenced in a study of blood T cell repertoires in COVID-19. TCRdb's table, derived via immunoSEQ multiplex PCR, lists solely in-frame clones and lacks some. The sample shows about 88,000 clones, 80% to 90% of them seen only once. The sequenced material came from peripheral blood. The receptors were sampled from an elderly man with acute or convalescent COVID-19.

Points on this clone: Other DNA sequences in this sample translate to the same CDR3. V and J are TRBV6-1 and TRBJ1-2; D might be TRBD1 (6 bases). V lost 3 bases and J lost 7, with 6 bases in between. Germline assignment: CDR1 MNHNS and CDR2 SASEGT. The CDR3 loop spans 11 amino acids. The CDR3 sequence is CASSEGAGYTF. For the CDR3, the DNA is TGTGCCAGCAGTGAGGGGGCTGGCTACACCTTC.

The chain recombines TRBV3-1 (or the pseudogene TRBV3-2) with TRBJ1-3; 7 bases fit TRBD1. This CDR3 is built from 16 residues. V lost 3 bases, J lost 1 base, and 6 bases stayed unmatched. Germline CDR1 LGHDT, CDR2 YNNKEL (reference sequence). In nucleotides, the CDR3 is TGTGCCAGCAGCCACTCGGGACAGCTTTCTGGAAACACCATATATTTT. It specifies CASSHSGQLSGNTIYF.

Turning to this clone: At one of its ends the junction is not consistent with the germline gene, which may arise from a read error. This rearrangement joins TRBV7-2 to TRBJ1-2; the D is unclear. CDR3 length equals 14 residues. CDR1 SGHTA and CDR2 FQGNSA come from the germline V gene. The CDR3 coding sequence is TGTGCCAGCAGTTTAGGTGGGCTCGAGAAAGGCTACACCTTC. Translation gives CASSLGGLEKGYTF.

A word on this clone: This sample includes further DNA sequences coding for the same CDR3. The gene calls are TRBV5-1 and TRBJ1-1, with TRBD1 as a possible D gene (5 bases). Trimming shortened V by 1 base and J by 3 bases, and 7 bases separated the two germline ends. The CDR3 totals 13 residues. Germline CDR1 SGHRS, CDR2 YFSETQ. In DNA, the CDR3 is TGCGCCAGCAGCTTGTGGGGGGACACTGAAGCTTTCTTT. Translation: CASSLWGDTEAFF.

This clone is a singleton in its sample. The gene calls are TRBV7-3 and TRBJ1-4; D gene ambiguous. The germline gives CDR1 SGHTA, CDR2 FQGTGA. The CDR3 contains 15 residues. V shed 2 bases and J shed 8 bases, with 15 bases lying between them. This chain's CDR3 is CASSLYPAGGEKLFF. In nucleotides, the CDR3 is TGTGCCAGCAGCTTATATCCCGCAGGTGGGGAAAAACTGTTTTTT.

This chain uses TRBV11-2 with TRBJ1-2, with no clear D. Germline-derived CDR1 and CDR2 are SGHAT and FQNNGV. This CDR3 spans 15 amino acids. The germline V and J ends were trimmed by 1 base and 0 bases, with 9 bases remaining between them. The CDR3 DNA reads as TGTGCCAGCAGCTTAGCGGGAGGATCTAACTATGGCTACACCTTC. Amino acid sequence: CASSLAGGSNYGYTF.

The chain employs TRBV6-2 or TRBV6-3 and TRBJ2-3; 11 bases match TRBD2. The CDR3 sequence is 17 residues long. V lost 5 bases to trimming and J lost 0 bases; unmatched junction nucleotides: 7. CDR1 is MNHEY and CDR2 is SVGEGT in the germline V gene. CDR3 nucleotides: TGTGCCAGCAGTCCCCCTGGACTAGCGGGCAGCACAGATACGCAGTATTTT. This sequence encodes CASSPPGLAGSTDTQYF.

The chain has TRBV25-1 and TRBJ1-2; TRBD1 agrees at 7 bases. This CDR3 is built from 15 residues. Germline values: CDR1 MGHDK, CDR2 SYGVNS. V was clipped by 4 bases and J by 4 bases; unmatched bases: 9. The CDR3, as DNA: TGTGCCAGCAGTGGTTGGGAAACAGGGGCCTATGGCTACACCTTC. This sequence encodes CASSGWETGAYGYTF.

The rearrangement links TRBV27 to TRBJ2-7, with D possibly matching TRBD2 (5 bases). The germline V gene encodes CDR1 MNHEY and CDR2 SMNVEV (reference sequence). The length of the CDR3 is 13 residues. Trimming took off 6 bases at V and 1 base at J, with 10 bases between the two ends. The CDR3 DNA reads TGTGCCAGCAGGTCCCGGGGTTCCTACGAGCAGTACTTC. It yields the protein CASRSRGSYEQYF.

J is TRBJ2-1 and V is TRBV4-3, with D uncertain. Looked up from germline, CDR1 is LGHNA and CDR2 is YSLEER. The ends were cut back, 0 bases at V and 0 bases at J, with 15 bases in the middle. The CDR3 consists of 18 residues. The CDR3 coding sequence is TGCGCCAGCAGCCAAGACACCTTGAGTTATAGCTCCTACAATGAGCAGTTCTTC. Translated: CASSQDTLSYSSYNEQFF.

The chain is built from TRBV5-5 and TRBJ2-3; 8 positions match TRBD2. This CDR3 is built from 14 residues. V shed 3 bases, J shed 1 base, and the junction held 1 base outside the gene matches. The germline gives CDR1 SGHKS, CDR2 YYEKEE (reference sequence). The chain's CDR3 is CASSSAGGTDTQYF. In DNA, the CDR3 is TGTGCCAGCAGCTCAGCGGGGGGCACAGATACGCAGTATTTT.

V and J are TRBV6-2 or TRBV6-3 and TRBJ2-5, with TRBD2 matching 10 bases. V was pared by 6 bases and J by 5 bases, with 3 bases of the junction left unmatched. CDR3 size: 13 residues. Per the germline V gene, CDR1 is MNHEY and CDR2 is SVGEGT. The CDR3 sequence is CASSPGLAETQYF. The CDR3 nucleotides are TGTGCCAGCAGCCCGGGACTAGCGGAGACCCAGTACTTC.

The rearrangement uses TRBV5-1 and TRBJ1-1; 7 bases line up with TRBD1. V was clipped by 4 bases and J by 1 base; unmatched bases: 7. The CDR3 is 15 amino acids. Looked up from germline, CDR1 is SGHRS and CDR2 is YFSETQ. The CDR3 DNA sequence: TGCGCCAGCAGCCCGACGGACAGGAAGAACACTGAAGCTTTCTTT. This sequence encodes CASSPTDRKNTEAFF.

The genes are TRBV5-3 and TRBJ2-7, with TRBD1 matching over 8 bases. TRBV5-3 is placed among ORFs of uncertain function. Trimming took 4 bases from V and 3 from J; bases not matched to a gene: 18. The CDR3 is made up of 18 amino acids. The CDR3 here is CARSGKGQGSRGFYEQYF. The CDR3 nucleotides are TGTGCCAGAAGCGGAAAAGGACAGGGATCCCGGGGGTTCTACGAGCAGTACTTC.

The CDR3 bases are TGTGCCATCAGTGAGTCGGCGGTGAACACTGAAGCTTTCTTT. It encodes CAISESAVNTEAFF. V is TRBV10-3 and J is TRBJ1-1; D is uncertain. Germline assignment: CDR1 ENHRY and CDR2 SYGVKD. The CDR3 has 14 residues. V lost 0 bases to trimming and J lost 0 bases, with 5 bases between them.

The rearrangement links TRBV7-6 to TRBJ1-2, with 11 bases fitting TRBD1. Germline values: CDR1 SGHVS, CDR2 FNYEAQ. V trimming: 5 bases; J trimming: 5 bases; junction bases outside the gene matches: 10. The CDR3 sequence is 16 residues long. The CDR3 spells CASSQLGQGDWYGYTF. Here the CDR3 DNA reads TGTGCCAGCAGCCAGCTGGGACAGGGGGACTGGTATGGCTACACCTTC.

The V call is TRBV5-4, the J call TRBJ1-1, with 8 bases that match TRBD1. Trimming cost V 4 bases and J 6 bases; bases outside gene matches: 11. This CDR3 comprises 15 residues. CDR1 and CDR2 (germline): SGHNT, YYREEE (reference sequence). The CDR3 nucleotides read TGTGCCAGCAGCGGACCGGGGACAGGCGTCCCTGAAGCTTTCTTT. Translated: CASSGPGTGVPEAFF.

The V gene is TRBV13, the J gene TRBJ2-5; D remains ambiguous. The CDR3 length is 13 residues. Germline-derived CDR1 and CDR2 are PRHDT and FYEKMQ (reference sequence). V lost 4 bases to trimming and J lost 2 bases, with 8 bases between them. For the CDR3, the DNA is TGTGCCAGCAGCTGGTCAGGTCAAGAGACCCAGTACTTC. Translation: CASSWSGQETQYF.

This clone occurred once. V gene TRBV13 combines with J gene TRBJ2-7; D is perhaps TRBD2 (6 bases). The CDR3 covers 13 residues. With 6 bases removed from V and 0 bases from J, the gap between germline ends came to 9 bases. The germline gives CDR1 PRHDT, CDR2 FYEKMQ (reference sequence). CDR3 DNA sequence: TGTGCCAGCAGGGCGGGGAGCTCCTACGAGCAGTACTTC. Its protein product is CASRAGSSYEQYF.

CDR3 in DNA: TGTGCCAGTAGTATGTTTCGACAAAATTCACCCCTCCACTTT. It codes for CASSMFRQNSPLHF. J is TRBJ1-6 and V is TRBV19; D remains ambiguous. The V and J ends lost 3 bases and 7 bases respectively, with 10 bases between them. CDR1 and CDR2 (germline): LNHDA, SQIVND (reference sequence). This CDR3 spans 14 amino acids.

The V and J genes are TRBV4-1 and TRBJ1-2, with TRBD1 as a possible D gene (5 bases). The CDR3 loop spans 15 amino acids. CDR1 MGHRA and CDR2 YSYEKL come from the germline V gene. Deletions cut 1 base from V and 3 bases from J, with 12 bases between. Written as DNA, the CDR3 is TGCGCCAGCAGCCAAGGCGGGACGTACGACTATGGCTACACCTTC. Its protein is CASSQGGTYDYGYTF.

The rearrangement uses TRBV7-2 and TRBJ2-1; possible D gene TRBD1, 5 bases. V was clipped by 6 bases and J by 10 bases, with 13 bases between them. From germline, CDR1 is SGHTA and CDR2 FQGNSA. The length of the CDR3 is 12 residues. The CDR3 DNA sequence: TGTGCCAGCAGTCCCCAAGGGGTGGAGCAGTTCTTC. Its translation: CASSPQGVEQFF.

The chain links TRBV3-1 (or the pseudogene TRBV3-2) to TRBJ1-1; D perhaps matches TRBD1 (6 bases). The V gene's germline CDR1 is LGHDT and CDR2 YNNKEL (reference sequence). V dropped 4 bases and J dropped 3 bases, with 15 bases sitting between them. The CDR3 contains 15 residues. The DNA of the CDR3 is TGTGCCAGCAGCCGTAAACAGGGATGGGACACTGAAGCTTTCTTT. It yields the protein CASSRKQGWDTEAFF.